A single sample is the source of the 10 T cell receptor beta chains below, sequenced in a study of T cells in localized non-small cell lung cancer. The assay was immunoSEQ multiplex PCR, and TCRdb's table has in-frame clones only and misses some. The repertoire includes over 50,000 clones, approximately 80% of them detected once, and about a sixth sits in the top ten. This material consisted of peripheral blood mononuclear cells, taken before any cancer treatment. The receptors shown here come from a man between 40 and 70 years old with stage III lung adenocarcinoma.

This chain joins TRBV27 and TRBJ2-3, with 11 bases fitting TRBD2. The CDR3 length is 16 residues. The germline CDR1 and CDR2 sequences are MNHEY and SMNVEV (reference sequence). After removal of 5 bases from V and 4 bases from J, the junction contained 8 bases not matched to a gene. The CDR3 region is CASSPILAGGADTQYF. The DNA of the CDR3 is TGTGCCAGCAGTCCGATCCTAGCGGGAGGCGCAGATACGCAGTATTTT.

The chain carries TRBV6-1 and TRBJ1-1; no reliable D call. CDR1 and CDR2 (germline): MNHNS, SASEGT. The CDR3 has 14 residues. The V gene lost 4 bases and the J gene lost 4 bases, with 13 bases spanning the gap. The CDR3 reads CASSGSNSPTEAFF. DNA of the CDR3: TGTGCCAGCAGTGGGTCAAACTCGCCCACTGAAGCTTTCTTT.

The chain is built from TRBV27 and TRBJ2-7, with 10 bases aligning to TRBD1. This CDR3 comprises 16 residues. With V trimmed by 5 bases and J by 4 bases, 11 bases remained unmatched. CDR1 is MNHEY and CDR2 is SMNVEV in the germline V gene (reference sequence). The CDR3 protein is CASSLSGGQGIYEQYF. The CDR3 DNA reads TGTGCCAGCAGTCTCTCTGGGGGACAGGGGATTTACGAGCAGTACTTC.

The J gene is TRBJ1-2, the V gene TRBV27, with D maybe TRBD1 (6 bases). CDR3 length: 19 residues. CDR1 and CDR2 from the germline V gene are MNHEY and SMNVEV (reference sequence). The ends were cut back, 0 bases at V and 3 bases at J, with 23 bases in the middle. This chain's CDR3 is CASSLSMRVGLGADYGYTF. The CDR3 DNA follows: TGTGCCAGCAGTTTATCAATGAGGGTAGGGTTGGGGGCCGACTATGGCTACACCTTC.

CDR3 loop: CASSGGQHYGYTF. Here the CDR3 DNA reads TGCGCCAGCAGTGGAGGCCAGCACTATGGCTACACCTTC. The gene calls are TRBV10-1 and TRBJ1-2, with unresolved D. V gave up 4 bases and J gave up 3 bases, with 9 bases separating them. Per germline, CDR1 WNHNN and CDR2 SYGVQD (reference sequence). CDR3 length equals 13 residues.

The V call is TRBV7-6, the J call TRBJ1-1; the match to TRBD1 covers 8 bases. The germline CDR1 and CDR2 sequences are SGHVS and FNYEAQ. V lost 5 bases and J lost 8; bases outside the gene matches: 16. The CDR3 spans 16 residues. The CDR3 region has the DNA TGTGCCAGCAGCCCTCGGACAGGGAAAAGGAAAGGCGAAGCTTTCTTT. Protein: CASSPRTGKRKGEAFF.

The chain links TRBV6-1 to TRBJ1-3; possibly TRBD1 for D (5 bases). The V gene lost 6 bases and the J gene lost 0 bases, with 12 bases spanning the gap. Germline assignment: CDR1 MNHNS and CDR2 SASEGT. The CDR3 length is 15 residues. The CDR3 spells CASRDGTNSGNTIYF. The CDR3 DNA sequence: TGTGCCAGCAGGGACGGGACTAACTCTGGAAACACCATATATTTT.

In DNA, the CDR3 is TGCAGCGTTGCCGGGACAGCGAGCTCCTACGAGCAGTACTTC. Amino acids: CSVAGTASSYEQYF. J is TRBJ2-7 and V is TRBV29-1, with 7 bases aligning to TRBD1. The V gene's germline CDR1 is SQVTM and CDR2 ANQGSEA. The CDR3 consists of 14 residues. J gave up 0 bases and V 4 bases, and 6 bases lay outside the gene matches.

This clone has a single count. V usage is TRBV6-5 and J usage is TRBJ1-1; D gene ambiguous. Looked up from germline, CDR1 is MNHEY and CDR2 is SVGAGI. This CDR3 has 13 residues. Trimming removed 0 bases from V and 0 bases from J, with 2 bases in between. DNA for the CDR3: TGTGCCAGCAGTTACTCTATGAACACTGAAGCTTTCTTT. The encoded protein is CASSYSMNTEAFF.

This clone was detected only a few times. The chain uses TRBV7-9 and TRBJ2-7; D is perhaps TRBD1 (5 bases). Germline CDR1 reads SEHNR; CDR2 reads FQNEAQ (reference sequence). The length of the CDR3 is 13 residues. The V end lost 1 base, the J end lost 5 bases, and 9 bases lay between the germline ends. The DNA of the CDR3 is TGTGCCAGCAGCTTAGGGCAGGGCCACGAGCAGTACTTC. Translation gives CASSLGQGHEQYF.